These T cell receptor beta chains were read from a single sample in a study of early T cells in non-severe SARS-CoV-2 infection. TCRdb re-analysed the 5' RACE reads in MiXCR, keeping a single row per CDR3 protein. The sample has about 49,000 distinct CDR3 sequences, 4% to 5% seen once; the top ten hold 6%. Sequencing was carried out using whole blood. Receptors originate from an adult who was a healthcare worker with PCR-confirmed SARS-CoV-2 infection or an uninfected control (not recorded which). The CDR3 runs from the conserved cysteine through the conserved F or W. D genes are given only for firm matches. Some rows mark clone size as missing; the rest say once, few, many or name a class of expanded clone.

d_gene	j_gene	abundance	v_gene	CDR3nt	CDR3aa
-	TRBJ2-3	-	TRBV6-1	TGTGCCAGCAGTGAGGACTCTGCAGATACGCAGTATTTT	CASSEDSADTQYF
TRBD1	TRBJ1-4	many	TRBV5-1	TGCGCCAGCAGATTGACAGGGAATAATGAAAAACTGTTTTTT	CASRLTGNNEKLFF
TRBD1	TRBJ2-7	many	TRBV7-8	TGTGCCAGCAGCTTAGGACAGGGGGCACTCTACGAGCAGTACTTC	CASSLGQGALYEQYF
-	TRBJ2-3	many	TRBV6-6	TGTGCCAGCAGTCCGGACACTGATACGCAGTATTTT	CASSPDTDTQYF
-	TRBJ2-7	many	TRBV6-2/TRBV6-3	TGTGCCAGCACCACGGCGACGGGATTTATCTACGAGCAGTACTTC	CASTTATGFIYEQYF
-	TRBJ2-7	many	TRBV3-1	TGTGCCAGCAGCCAAGGGATGGGGACTTCCAGCTTC	CASSQGMGTSSF
TRBD1	TRBJ2-1	many	TRBV7-9	TGTGCCAGCAGCTCGGACAGGGCGTCCTACAATGAGCAGTTCTTC	CASSSDRASYNEQFF
-	TRBJ2-6	many	TRBV7-8	TGTGCCAGCAGCTTAGGACGGAACTCTGGGGCCAACGTCCTGACTTTC	CASSLGRNSGANVLTF
-	TRBJ1-1	many	TRBV18	TGTGCCAGCTCACCCCCCTGGGAGACGACTATGAACACTGAAGCTTTCTTT	CASSPPWETTMNTEAFF
-	TRBJ2-5	few	TRBV20-1	TGCAGTGCAGAGGGGGAACAAGAGACCCAGTACTTC	CSAEGEQETQYF